This paragraph covers one TCR beta chain sequence. No antigen is known for it. The data were obtained in a study of cytomegalovirus exposure and HLA in healthy donors. Study-wide results and limits: Presence/absence analysis assumed near-uniform sequencing depth across donors.

Use of 60 Vbeta and 13 Jbeta primers characterized the PCR. As originally analysed: In a later analysis, of 84 million or so unique beta chains, about 10 million appeared in at least two donors. The table came from immunoSEQ multiplex PCR; TCRdb's copy has only in-frame clones and leaves some out. Clone size and V and J calls were adopted from that table, with D and trimming inferred from the DNA. The data show 150,000 to 200,000 clones, around 85% seen once. This CDR3 has 15 amino acids. CDR1 is SGHAT and CDR2 is FQNNGV in the germline V gene. V was shortened by 4 bases and J by 4 bases, with 16 bases between the two germline ends.

Input material: PBMCs. This clonotype was obtained from a man aged 18 to 30 in good health and CMV-seronegative. The chain has TRBV11-2 and TRBJ1-2, with a weak D call TRBD1 (6 bases). Here the CDR3 reads CASSSIGQSFYGYTF. In DNA form, the CDR3 reads TGTGCCAGCAGCTCAATCGGACAGTCTTTCTATGGCTACACCTTC.